Following are 12 T cell receptor beta chains from one sample sequenced in a study of tumor-infiltrating lymphocytes in primary liver carcinoma. Each 20-30 mg portion of unsorted bulk tissue served as the source for co-extraction of RNA and DNA. From 500 ng of total RNA, TCR beta-specific cDNA was reverse-transcribed using a constant-region primer. Three nested multiplex PCR rounds, a slightly modified ARM-PCR, produced the libraries for TCR beta. The first two PCR rounds used TRBV1-TRBV30 primers with a Cbeta primer, nine to ten cycles each. One entry per CDR3 protein, called by TCRdb with MiXCR from the multiplex PCR reads. The profile shows 150,000 to 200,000 distinct CDR3 sequences, around 81% of them singletons. The source material was tumor tissue from primary liver carcinoma. The origin of the receptors is a man in his forties with primary liver carcinoma and hepatitis B virus infection.

Turning to this clonotype: Since the CDR3 does not end with the conserved phenylalanine or tryptophan, this likely comes from a read error. The chain has TRBV5-4 and TRBJ2-1; D possibly matches TRBD1 or TRBD2 (6 bases each). The ends were cut back, 5 bases at V and 4 bases at J, with 16 bases in the middle. The V gene's germline CDR1 is SGHNT and CDR2 YYREEE (reference sequence). This CDR3 is built from 15 residues. In nucleotides, the CDR3 is TGTGCCAGCAGTCTCGTCGAGGGGGGTTACAATGAGCAGTTCTTG. Translation: CASSLVEGGYNEQFL.

Regarding this clonotype: Its ends do not fully match the called genes, so a read error is possible. The chain uses TRBV11-2 and TRBJ1-2; no clear D. In germline, CDR1 is SGHAT, CDR2 FQNNGV. The CDR3 has 13 residues. The CDR3 DNA reads TGTGCCAAGAGCTTAGATGGAAACTGTGGCTACACCTTC. It encodes CAKSLDGNCGYTF. The full variable domain, completed using reference TRBV11-2 and TRBJ1-2, is EAGVAQSPRYKIIEKRQSVAFWCNPISGHATLYWYQQILGQGPKLLIQFQNNGVVDDSQLPKDRFSAERLKGVDSTLKIQPAKLEDSAVYLCAKSLDGNCGYTFGSGTRLTVV.

Notes on this clonotype: One end of the junction is discordant with germline, which a read error may explain. V gene TRBV29-1 combines with J gene TRBJ2-5; weak D call: TRBD2 (5 bases). The CDR3 loop spans 13 amino acids. In germline, CDR1 is SQVTM, CDR2 ANQGSEA. CDR3 sequence (DNA): TGTAGCGTTGAAGGCGGGCTCGAGGAGACCCACTACTTC. It yields the protein CSVEGGLEETHYF. The complete variable domain, with remaining parts taken from reference TRBV29-1 and TRBJ2-5, reads SAVISQKPSRDICQRGTSLTIQCQVDSQVTMMFWYRQQPGQSLTLIATANQGSEATYESGFVIDKFPISRPNLTFSTLTVSNMSPEDSSIYLCSVEGGLEETHYFGPGTRLLVL.

The V gene is TRBV5-5, the J gene TRBJ1-3; D is perhaps TRBD1 (5 bases). CDR1 SGHKS and CDR2 YYEKEE come from the germline V gene (reference sequence). V gave up 5 bases and J gave up 1 base, with 19 bases separating them. The CDR3 is made up of 17 amino acids. The CDR3 protein is CASRAGTGLFSGNTIYF. CDR3 in DNA: TGTGCCAGCAGAGCCGGGACTGGTCTCTTTTCTGGAAACACCATATATTTT.

Comment on this clonotype: An end of the junction differs from the germline gene, which may be a read error. This rearrangement joins TRBV6-2 or TRBV6-3 to TRBJ2-1; possibly TRBD2 for D (5 bases). CDR1 and CDR2 (germline): MNHEY, SVGEGT. CDR3 length equals 14 residues. CDR3 region: CTSSYGIDAYEQFF. The CDR3 DNA follows: TGTACCAGCAGTTACGGGATAGATGCTTATGAGCAGTTCTTC.

This clonotype came up once. The chain is built from TRBV11-2 and TRBJ1-5; tentative D call: TRBD1 (6 bases). Germline CDR1 reads SGHAT; CDR2 reads FQNNGV. The CDR3 loop spans 17 amino acids. The CDR3, as DNA: TGTGTCAGTAGCTTAGTAGGGGTAACAGGGACCAGTCAGCCCCAGCATTTT. Residues: CVSSLVGVTGTSQPQHF.

Details on this clonotype: At one end, the junction sequence differs from germline, possibly due to a read error. This chain links TRBV29-1 with TRBJ2-3; D is undetermined. The CDR3 is made up of 11 amino acids. CDR1 is SQVTM and CDR2 is ANQGSEA in the germline V gene. The CDR3 nucleotides are TGCAGGGCCTGGCATGCAGATACGCATTATTTT. Encoded protein: CRAWHADTHYF.

The chain is built from TRBV6-6 and TRBJ1-2; D remains ambiguous. This CDR3 comprises 15 residues. Germline CDR1 MNHNY, CDR2 SVGAGI (reference sequence). The ends were cut back, 5 bases at V and 6 bases at J, with 19 bases in the middle. The CDR3: CASSPGMGTLHGYTF. DNA for the CDR3: TGTGCCAGCAGTCCTGGAATGGGCACTCTGCATGGCTACACCTTC.

For this clonotype: The CDR3 does not close with the conserved phenylalanine or tryptophan, likely indicating a read error. The V gene is TRBV10-2, the J gene TRBJ1-2, with 9 bases fitting TRBD1. CDR1 and CDR2 from the germline V gene are WSHSY and SAAADI. The length of the CDR3 is 14 residues. The CDR3 nucleotides read TGCTCCAGCAGCCGGGACAGGGCCTTTGACGGCTACACCTCC. Encoded protein: CSSSRDRAFDGYTS.

As for this clonotype: A junction end diverges from the germline sequence, so it may reflect a read error. The genes are TRBV28 and TRBJ1-1, with a possible D match to TRBD1 (5 bases). CDR1 and CDR2 from the germline V gene are MDHEN and SYDVKM. The CDR3 sequence is 14 residues long. CDR3 protein: CASSLRGKNTEAFF. The CDR3 DNA sequence: TGTGCCAGCAGTTTAAGGGGAAAGAACACTGAAGCTTTCTTC.

Worth noting for this clonotype: Relative to the germline gene, one junction end is altered; a read error may explain this. The rearrangement links TRBV28 to TRBJ2-2; D may be TRBD1 (5 bases). CDR1 is MDHEN, CDR2 SYDVKM, per germline. This CDR3 contains 15 residues. Here the CDR3 DNA reads TGTACCAGCAGTCGAACGACAGAGAACGCCGGGGAGCTGTTTTTT. This gives the protein CTSSRTTENAGELFF.

This clonotype has a single count. A junction boundary mismatches the germline segment, possibly from a read error. J is TRBJ2-5 and V is TRBV29-1, with 7 bases aligning to TRBD2. Germline values: CDR1 SQVTM, CDR2 ANQGSEA. This CDR3 comprises 12 residues. CDR3 amino acids: CSIERGGETQYF. For the CDR3, the DNA is TGCAGCATTGAGAGGGGAGGGGAGACCCAATACTTC. Full variable domain (rest looked up from reference TRBV29-1 and TRBJ2-5): SAVISQKPSRDICQRGTSLTIQCQVDSQVTMMFWYRQQPGQSLTLIATANQGSEATYESGFVIDKFPISRPNLTFSTLTVSNMSPEDSSIYLCSIERGGETQYFGPGTRLLVL.